Given below is one T cell receptor (beta chain) in context. The antigen this receptor binds is unknown. Base qualities are not recorded, but no much larger clone differs from it by a single base. Reading the germline V gene (reference sequence) gives CDR1 LGHDT and CDR2 YNNKEL. Here V drops 2 bases and J drops 5 bases, and the junction holds 8 bases not matched to any gene. The CDR3 goes from the cysteine to the phenylalanine over 16 residues. Here the CDR3 DNA is all that survives: 48 bases in frame from base 1. The intended sense of this specimen's time point label: baseline before first vaccination. The vaccinee samples were drawn from two UK trials, COV001 and COV002, one of which was a single-blind randomized controlled phase 2/3 trial testing AZD1222 (ChAdOx1 nCoV-19) in healthy adults. For TCRbeta chain sequencing, PBMC samples were collected from trial participants at day 0 and at day 28 after the second dose.

The data belong to a study of T cell responses to AZD1222 COVID-19 vaccine (dated by TCRdb to the early 2020s). Broadly, across the study: AZD1222 recipients with second doses at about 4 weeks or about 12 weeks were pooled, because spike-specific TCR depth and breadth did not differ between schedules. TCR sequencing covered 230 to 250 trial participants: 200 to 220 given two doses of AZD1222 and some 25 given two doses of MenACWY control vaccine. Trial participants were enrolled by age into 18-55, 56-69 and 70-plus year subgroups, with roughly 160, 29 and 62 TCR-sequenced participants respectively.

Results the study describes overall, beyond this receptor: Because no day 14 peak-response samples were available, the repertoires could be characterized only after the peak T cell response. CD4 TCRs associated with the vaccine covered the entire spike protein, and the dominant responses were in regions 160-218 and 743-854. Participants were mostly white British and included more females than males, and it was suggested by the authors that clonal diversity may have been underestimated. Conclusions about previously exposed vaccinees were limited because only six AZD1222 recipients were SARS-CoV-2 seropositive at baseline. After two AZD1222 doses, both the breadth and the depth of spike-specific TCRs were significantly higher than at day 0 and than in MenACWY recipients. The 56-69-year group was small, and its depth increase did not reach significance, likely because of low power. Nearly half of unique spike-specific TCRs reportedly recognized epitopes outside regions mutated in the B.1.351 and B.1.1.7 variants.

The CDR3 regions of human TCRbeta chains were subjected to immunosequencing. Regarding the original processing steps: Repertoire TCRs were checked for matches against a reference library of SARS-CoV-2-specific TCRs that had been generated using the MIRA antigen-specificity platform. Breadth meant the fraction of unique TCRs that were SARS-CoV-2-associated, whereas depth meant the fraction of total T cells that were SARS-CoV-2-associated. Using the MIRA data, each spike-specific TCR was mapped to the spike region that the TCR reacts to and placed in a CD4 or CD8 class. Log10-transformed breadth and depth values were compared by one-way ANOVA with Sidak's multiple comparisons tests. As stored in TCRdb, this immuneACCESS dataset retains in-frame rearrangements with V and J assigned. A fraction of the clones does not appear; measured against another copy, unresolved V genes explain less than half of the discrepancy, and the remainder lacks a known reason. From that table come the V and J calls and clone size; the DNA was used to work out D and trimming. This sample comprises 150,000 or so clones, 92% of them detected only once. Around 1.9% of the sample comes from the top ten.

The sequence was obtained from an adult in good health. Recombination joined TRBV3-1 (or the pseudogene TRBV3-2) with TRBJ2-3; TRBD2 agrees with 9 junctional bases. The sequencing used peripheral blood, collected on day 0 of AZD1222 vaccination. CDR3 reads: CASSQQTSGWKDTQYF. At the DNA level, the sequence is TGTGCCAGCAGCCAACAGACTAGCGGATGGAAAGATACGCAGTATTTT.